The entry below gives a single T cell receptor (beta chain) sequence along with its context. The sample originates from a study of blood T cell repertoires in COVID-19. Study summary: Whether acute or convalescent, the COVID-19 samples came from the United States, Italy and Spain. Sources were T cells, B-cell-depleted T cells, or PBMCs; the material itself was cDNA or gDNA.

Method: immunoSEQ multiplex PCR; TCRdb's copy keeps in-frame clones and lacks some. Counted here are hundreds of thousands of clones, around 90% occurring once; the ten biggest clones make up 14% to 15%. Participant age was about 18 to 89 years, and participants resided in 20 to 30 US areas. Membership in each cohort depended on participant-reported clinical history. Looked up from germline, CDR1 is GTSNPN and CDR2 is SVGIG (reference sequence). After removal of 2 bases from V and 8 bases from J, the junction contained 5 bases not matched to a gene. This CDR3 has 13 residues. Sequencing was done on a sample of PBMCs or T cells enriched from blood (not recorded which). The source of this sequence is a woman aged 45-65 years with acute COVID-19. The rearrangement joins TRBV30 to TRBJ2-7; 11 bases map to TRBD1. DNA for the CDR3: TGTGCCTGGAGTTCGGGACAGGGGGTTCAGCAGTACTTC. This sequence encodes CAWSSGQGVQQYF.